This paragraph reports one T cell receptor (beta chain). Its target is not known. The sample is drawn from a study of T cells in Graves' hyperthyroidism and ophthalmopathy. It was RNA transcripts that yielded the amplified TCR beta CDR3 regions. A set of HTBI primers served as the primers for a first-round RT-PCR of the TCR CDR3. TCRdb processed the multiplex PCR reads anew with MiXCR; each CDR3 protein has one entry. The table records about 300,000 distinct CDR3 sequences, around 17% of them present only once. Findings and limits, study-wide: In validation, the model predicted ophthalmopathy. These predictions came a median roughly 6 months before onset.

The CDR3 sequence is 17 residues long. V lost 2 bases, J lost 12 bases, and 13 bases stayed unmatched. Germline V gene lookup returns CDR1 SNHLY and CDR2 FYNNEI. The chain joins TRBV2 to TRBJ2-1; 13 bases align to TRBD2. The clonotype was recovered from a man aged 30 to 39 with Graves' hyperthyroidism. Sequencing was carried out using blood. This CDR3 reads CASSELGTSGMFSGQFF. For the CDR3, the DNA is TGTGCCAGCAGTGAATTGGGGACTAGCGGGATGTTCAGTGGGCAGTTCTTC.